This T cell receptor (beta chain) is drawn from a study of blood T cell repertoires in COVID-19 (TCRdb year 2020). Concerning the study at large: Samples from collaborators originated in the United States, Italy and Spain and spanned both the acute and convalescent phases of COVID-19. The material from the prospective study consisted of cDNA or gDNA derived from T cells, B-cell-depleted T cells, or PBMCs. The dataset comprised deeply sampled blood TCRbeta repertoires from subjects exposed to, actively infected with, or recovered from COVID-19. The repertoires were made available in a free public database intended to serve as a resource for research on the immune response to SARS-CoV-2. The samples were drawn from the first 160 participants of the ongoing ImmuneRACE study and from 950 to 1,500 subjects provided by 6 global collaborators. Nearly every sample came with metadata listing a de-identified subject ID, COVID-19 status, age in years and sex. Where HLA class I and class II types were available, the types were taken from metadata supplied by the sample provider, not from assay-based typing.

Enrolling through a virtual design, the prospective study's participants ranged in age from roughly 18 to 95 years and lived across some 23 United States geographic areas. To assign participants to cohorts, the prospective study relied on clinical history that participants themselves reported in a screening survey and a study questionnaire. ImmuneRACE Cohort 3 recovered participants were defined by two consecutive negative NP/OP PCR tests, healthcare professional clearance, or symptom resolution. In the prospective study, mobile phlebotomists collected whole blood, serum and a nasopharyngeal or oropharyngeal swab from each participant. Participants in the prospective study had the option to provide additional blood draws and questionnaires over an approximately 2-month period. Blood samples from the prospective study were shipped frozen or at room temperature prior to DNA extraction. On the study overall, not on this receptor specifically: The amount of clinical and demographic metadata varied by source and participant and was provided uncurated.

The CDR3, cysteine through phenylalanine, is 13 amino acids long. Of the read, only the CDR3 DNA is kept; its 39 bases are in frame from base 1. The germline V gene supplies CDR1 SGHNT and CDR2 YENEEA. V drops 0 bases and J drops 7 bases, leaving 8 bases in between. TCRbeta CDR3 regions were amplified from genomic DNA using the immunoSEQ Assay, a bias-controlled multiplex PCR. Regarding the original processing steps: The number of nucleated cells in each sample was estimated by amplification of reference gene primers within the assay. Sequence reads were collapsed and filtered to measure the absolute abundance of every unique TCRbeta CDR3 rearrangement. For each sample, productive Simpson clonality was calculated as the square root of Simpson's diversity index over productive rearrangements. TCRdb re-hosts the immuneACCESS table, in-frame sequences only. Its copies lack some clones; in the studies checked, an unresolved V gene accounts for under half of them, and the cause for the rest is not known. D and trimming were read from the DNA, whereas the V and J calls and clone size are those reported in that table. For this sample the table gives roughly 130,000 clones, of which around nine tenths were detected only once. Together, the top ten hold around 2.3% of the sample.

For this clone: Its cognate antigen has yet to be identified. No base-level quality is on record; no much larger clone is a single base apart.

The chain is encoded by TRBV11-3 joined to TRBJ2-3, with no confidently assigned D gene. The origin of this receptor is a woman in her fifties or sixties who had recovered from COVID-19. The specimen was PBMCs or T cells enriched from blood (not recorded which). The CDR3: CASSLEGRYTQYF. The DNA reads as follows: TGTGCCAGCAGCTTAGAGGGCCGCTATACGCAGTATTTT.